Listed below are T cell receptor beta chains from one sample, sequenced in a study of cytotoxic CD8 clonotypes in ibrutinib-treated CLL. Some clones are missing from TCRdb's copy, which holds only in-frame ones; the method was immunoSEQ multiplex PCR. The sample lists 40,000 or so clones, over 60% occurring once. Source: PBMCs, taken after 12 months of ibrutinib treatment. The receptors stem from a human donor with chronic lymphocytic leukemia. CDR3s include the opening cysteine and the closing phenylalanine or tryptophan. Fields, in order: J gene, clone size, D gene, V gene, CDR3 DNA, CDR3 protein. The D gene is left open where the match is weak. Some rows mark clone size as missing; the rest say once, few, many or name a class of expanded clone.

>TRBJ2-1|few|TRBD1|TRBV28
TGTGCCAGCAGTTTCCGAGCCGGGACAGGGTTCTTC
CASSFRAGTGFF
>TRBJ2-3|.|TRBD1|TRBV19
TGTGCCAGTAGTGCAGCCAGGGGGGATACGCAGTATTTT
CASSAARGDTQYF
>TRBJ2-6|.|.|TRBV7-9
TGTGCCAGCAGCTCCGGAGGTGGGGCCAACGTCCTGACTTTC
CASSSGGGANVLTF
>TRBJ2-3|.|TRBD2|TRBV6-5
TGTGCCAGCAGTCCAAGCGGGAGGGGCACAGATACGCAGTATTTT
CASSPSGRGTDTQYF
>TRBJ2-7|.|.|TRBV7-2
TGTGCCAGCAGCTTACTTACCGAGCAGTACTTC
CASSLLTEQYF
>TRBJ2-2|.|.|TRBV25-1
TGTGCCAGCAGTGTAAAGGAAACCGGGGAGCTGTTTTTT
CASSVKETGELFF
>TRBJ2-3|.|.|TRBV5-1
TGCGCCAGCAGCTTGGCGTCCAGGGCGGGGCGCACAGATACGCAGTATTTT
CASSLASRAGRTDTQYF
>TRBJ2-1|.|TRBD2|TRBV7-3
TGTGCCAGCAGCTTAAGACTAGCGGGAGGAGATGAGCAGTTCTTC
CASSLRLAGGDEQFF
>TRBJ2-7|once|TRBD2|TRBV2
TGTGCCAGCAGTGAAGGGTGGGGGGGCTCCTACGAGCAGTACTTC
CASSEGWGGSYEQYF
>TRBJ1-3|.|.|TRBV18
TGTGCCAGCTCACCATCCTCGGGGCAAGGAAACACCATATATTTT
CASSPSSGQGNTIYF
>TRBJ2-7|.|.|TRBV7-9
TGTGCCAGCAGCTTTGGTATGACGGGGCCAAACGAGCAGTACTTC
CASSFGMTGPNEQYF
>TRBJ1-2|.|TRBD1|TRBV7-8
TGTGCCAGCAGTCCGGACAGGGGGACCTATGGCTACACCTTC
CASSPDRGTYGYTF
>TRBJ2-5|few|TRBD2|TRBV5-4
TGTGCCAGCACCGCGGGGGAGGGCCTAGAGACCCAGTACTTC
CASTAGEGLETQYF
>TRBJ1-1|.|.|TRBV13
TGTGCCAGCAGCCCTCCCCCACGGGTGAACACTGAAGCTTTCTTT
CASSPPPRVNTEAFF
>TRBJ2-7|.|.|TRBV10-2
TGCGCCAGCAGTGCCGGACTGAATTCCTACGAGCAGTACTTC
CASSAGLNSYEQYF
>TRBJ1-2|.|.|TRBV4-2
TGTGCCAGCAGCCAAGAGGTGACAGAAAGTTACTATGGCTACACCTTC
CASSQEVTESYYGYTF
>TRBJ2-5|.|.|TRBV11-2
TGTGCCAGCAGCTTAGCGTCACCTCAAGAGACCCAGTACTTC
CASSLASPQETQYF
>TRBJ1-4|.|TRBD1|TRBV28
TGTGCCAGCAGTTTATCAGGACAGGGGGGTAATGAAAAACTGTTTTTT
CASSLSGQGGNEKLFF
>TRBJ1-2|.|.|TRBV4-3
TGCGCCAGCAGCCAAGACAGCGGCGATGGCTACACCTTC
CASSQDSGDGYTF
>TRBJ1-1|.|.|TRBV28
TGTGCCATCACTCCGCCTTCGGGGACTGAAGCTTTCTTT
CAITPPSGTEAFF
>TRBJ2-7|.|TRBD2|TRBV7-6
TGTGCCAGCAGCCCTCTAGCGGGAGTTTCCCACGAGCAGTACTTC
CASSPLAGVSHEQYF
>TRBJ1-2|.|.|TRBV28
TGTGCCAGCAGTCGGACGGTCTATGGCTACACCTTC
CASSRTVYGYTF
>TRBJ2-7|.|TRBD1|TRBV6-1
TGTGCCAGCAGTGAACGGGGACAGGGGTACGAGCAGTACTTC
CASSERGQGYEQYF
>TRBJ2-3|.|.|TRBV28
TGTGCCAGCAGTTTCCTTAGCGGCACAGATACGCAGTATTTT
CASSFLSGTDTQYF
>TRBJ2-7|.|.|TRBV6-6
TGTGCCAGCACCTTGCGGGACAACTCCTACGAGCAGTACTTC
CASTLRDNSYEQYF
>TRBJ1-2|.|.|TRBV6-5
TGTGCCAGCAGTCCTCGGACGGACTATGGCTACACCTTC
CASSPRTDYGYTF
>TRBJ2-3|.|TRBD1|TRBV2
TGTGCCAGCAGTGAAGCCGGGACAGGGACAGATACGCAGTATTTT
CASSEAGTGTDTQYF
>TRBJ2-1|.|TRBD2|TRBV15
TGTGCCACCAGCAGAGAGCGGGAGGCGAACAATGAGCAGTTCTTC
CATSREREANNEQFF
>TRBJ2-7|.|TRBD2|TRBV11-2
TGTGCCAGCAGCTTAGGACTAGCGGTTAGCTCCTACGAGCAGTACTTC
CASSLGLAVSSYEQYF
>TRBJ1-2|.|.|TRBV18
TGTGCCAGCTCACCACCGATGGGTACCAACTATGGCTACACCTTC
CASSPPMGTNYGYTF
>TRBJ2-7|.|TRBD2|TRBV28
TGTGCCAGCAGTTCAATGACTAGCGGGAGGTTCTTTGCCTACGAGCAGTACTTC
CASSSMTSGRFFAYEQYF
>TRBJ1-5|.|.|TRBV11-2
TGTGCCAGCAGCTTAGATCTTGGGGGGAATCAGCCCCAGCATTTT
CASSLDLGGNQPQHF
>TRBJ2-7|.|.|TRBV28
TGTGCCAGCTGGGCTTCTGCACTGCAACGGTTGAGTAACGAGCAGTACTTC
CASWASALQRLSNEQYF
>TRBJ2-5|few|.|TRBV27
TGTGCCAGCAGCCGATACCCCCAAGAGACCCAGTACTTC
CASSRYPQETQYF
>TRBJ1-2|.|.|TRBV28
TGTGCCAGCAGTCCCCTTGGAAACTATGGCTACACCTTC
CASSPLGNYGYTF
>TRBJ1-4|.|.|TRBV14
TGTGCCAGCAGCCAAGACAGGGCGGCTAATGAAAAACTGTTTTTT
CASSQDRAANEKLFF
>TRBJ2-5|.|TRBD2|TRBV2
TGTGCCAGCAATTGGAGCGGGAACAAAGAGACCCAGTACTTC
CASNWSGNKETQYF
>TRBJ2-1|.|.|TRBV11-3
TGTGCCAGCAGCCCCTCGGACACGAGCAATGAGCAGTTCTTC
CASSPSDTSNEQFF
>TRBJ2-5|.|.|TRBV5-1
TGCGCCAGCGCACGAGGTCCCCAAGAGACCCAGTACTTC
CASARGPQETQYF